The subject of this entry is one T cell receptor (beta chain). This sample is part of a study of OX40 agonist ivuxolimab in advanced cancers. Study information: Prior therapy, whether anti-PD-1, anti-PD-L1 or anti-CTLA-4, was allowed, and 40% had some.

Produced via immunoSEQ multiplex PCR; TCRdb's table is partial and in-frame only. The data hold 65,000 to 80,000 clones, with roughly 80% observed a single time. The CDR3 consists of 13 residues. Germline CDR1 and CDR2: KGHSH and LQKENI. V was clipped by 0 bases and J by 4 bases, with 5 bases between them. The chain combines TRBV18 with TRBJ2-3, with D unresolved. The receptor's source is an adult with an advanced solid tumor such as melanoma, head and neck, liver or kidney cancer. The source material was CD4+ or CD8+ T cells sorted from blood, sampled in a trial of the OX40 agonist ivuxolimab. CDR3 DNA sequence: TGTGCCAGCTCACCACCGTCGGCAGATACGCAGTATTTT. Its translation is CASSPPSADTQYF.